The clone carrying this T cell receptor (beta chain) was counted once. Its cognate antigen is unknown. CDR1 is KGHSH, CDR2 LQKENI, per germline. The CDR3 has 14 amino acids. The V gene end was trimmed by 1 base and the J gene end by 9 bases; junction bases not matched to a gene: 5. This entry comes from a study of cytomegalovirus exposure and HLA in healthy donors. Overall study findings and caveats: Apart from CMV serostatus, no immune exposure information was available.

Researchers ran the PCR with 60 Vbeta and 13 Jbeta primers. Profiling relied on immunoSEQ multiplex PCR, and the TCRdb table lists in-frame clones only, not all of them. The sample has some 130,000 clones, under 85% seen once; the top ten hold over 1.5%. The clonotype comes from a boy between 10 and 17 years old in good health and CMV-seronegative. Sequences were obtained from PBMCs. The rearrangement uses TRBV18 and TRBJ2-1; 8 positions match TRBD2. The CDR3 loop reads CASSPLREGGEQFF. In DNA, the CDR3 is TGTGCCAGCTCACCACTCCGGGAGGGAGGTGAGCAGTTCTTC.